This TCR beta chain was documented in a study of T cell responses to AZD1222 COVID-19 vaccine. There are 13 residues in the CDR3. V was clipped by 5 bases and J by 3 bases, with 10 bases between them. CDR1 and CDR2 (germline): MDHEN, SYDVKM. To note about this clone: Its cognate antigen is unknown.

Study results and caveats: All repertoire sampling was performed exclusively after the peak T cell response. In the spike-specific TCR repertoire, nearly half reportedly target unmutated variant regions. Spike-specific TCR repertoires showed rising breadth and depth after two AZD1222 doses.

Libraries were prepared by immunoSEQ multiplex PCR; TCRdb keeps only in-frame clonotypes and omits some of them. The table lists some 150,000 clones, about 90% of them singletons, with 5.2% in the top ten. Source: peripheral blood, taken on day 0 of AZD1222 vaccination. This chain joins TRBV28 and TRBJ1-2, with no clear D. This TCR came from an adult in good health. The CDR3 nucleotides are TGTGCCAGCAGTCTGAAATCGGACTATGGCTACACCTTC. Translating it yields CASSLKSDYGYTF.